The 24 T cell receptor beta chains below come from one sample, sequenced in a study of blood T cells in healthy people across ages. Then a second PCR, running about 6 to 12 cycles, was carried out with a sample-barcoded 5' primer and a J-beta primer mix. A single record per CDR3 protein comes from TCRdb applying MiXCR to the 5' RACE reads. The sample has roughly 500,000 distinct CDR3 sequences; roughly 28% are singletons. The sample comprised blood. These receptor sequences come from a woman aged 70 to 79 in good health.

This clonotype was found a few times. V is TRBV12-3 or TRBV12-4 and J is TRBJ1-6; 7 nucleotides match TRBD1. The ends lost 6 bases at V and 7 bases at J; junction bases unmatched: 9. This CDR3 contains 15 residues. CDR3 protein: CASSILGQKNSPLHF. The CDR3 DNA reads TGTGCCAGCAGCATCTTGGGACAGAAAAATTCACCCCTCCACTTT.

This clonotype showed up just a few times. This chain connects TRBV20-1 to TRBJ1-2, with TRBD1 matching 9 bases. CDR1 is DFQATT and CDR2 is SNEGSKA in the germline V gene (reference sequence). V was pared by 7 bases and J by 8 bases, with 11 bases of the junction left unmatched. This CDR3 is built from 13 residues. Written as DNA, the CDR3 is TGCAGTGTTTCGAACAGGGGGCAAAAGGGCTACACCTTC. Translating it yields CSVSNRGQKGYTF.

The chain uses TRBV3-1 and TRBJ2-2; D gene ambiguous. The CDR3 runs 14 residues. Germline-derived CDR1 and CDR2 are LGHDT and YNNKEL (reference sequence). Trimming took off 5 bases at V and 4 bases at J, with 11 bases between the two ends. The DNA for the CDR3 is TGTGCCAGCAGCACTCGGACGGGCACCGGGGAGCTGTTTTTT. Translation: CASSTRTGTGELFF. Full variable domain (rest looked up from reference TRBV3-1 and TRBJ2-2): DTAVSQTPKYLVTQMGNDKSIKCEQNLGHDTMYWYKQDSKKFLKIMFSYNNKELIINETVPNRFSPKSPDKAHLNLHINSLELGDSAVYFCASSTRTGTGELFFGEGSRLTVL.

V gene TRBV18 combines with J gene TRBJ2-3, with 12 bases lining up with TRBD1. V trimming: 4 bases; J trimming: 8 bases; junction bases outside the gene matches: 1. Germline assignment: CDR1 KGHSH and CDR2 LQKENI. The CDR3 sequence is 13 residues long. In DNA, the CDR3 is TGTGCCAGCTCACTGGGACAGGGGGCTACGCAGTATTTT. The encoded protein is CASSLGQGATQYF.

This clonotype was seen a few times. V gene TRBV24-1 combines with J gene TRBJ2-3, with 7 bases lining up with TRBD2. Per germline, CDR1 KGHDR and CDR2 SFDVKD. The CDR3 extends over 16 amino acids. Trimming at V came to 3 bases and at J to 2 bases, leaving 7 bases not matched to a gene. CDR3 protein: CATSDPRGGYTDTQYF. The CDR3 bases are TGTGCCACCAGTGATCCCCGCGGGGGATACACAGATACGCAGTATTTT.

This clonotype occurred a few times. The chain couples TRBV20-1 to TRBJ1-2; maybe TRBD1 (6 bases). The CDR3 covers 12 residues. V was cut by 3 bases and J by 7 bases, with 12 bases left in between. Per the germline V gene, CDR1 is DFQATT and CDR2 is SNEGSKA (reference sequence). CDR3 DNA: TGCAGTGCTAGCAACGGGGGCCTTGGCTACACCTTC. Its translation is CSASNGGLGYTF.

A few counts support this clonotype. The rearrangement links TRBV6-4 to TRBJ2-3; D is undetermined. V dropped 5 bases and J dropped 4 bases, with 16 bases sitting between them. Germline CDR1 is MRHNA and CDR2 is SNTAGT. The CDR3 runs 15 residues. The CDR3 region is CASSQSRSSADTQYF. The DNA of the CDR3 is TGTGCCAGCAGTCAATCACGGTCAAGCGCAGATACGCAGTATTTT.

This clonotype appeared a few times. The V gene is TRBV10-3, the J gene TRBJ1-1; no clear D. The CDR3 is 13 residues long. Deletions cut 4 bases from V and 4 bases from J, with 10 bases between. Germline V lookup: CDR1 ENHRY, CDR2 SYGVKD. Written as DNA, the CDR3 is TGTGCCATCAGTGGTGGTTCTAGCACTGAAGCTTTCTTT. It specifies CAISGGSSTEAFF.

This clonotype was recorded a few times. The V call is TRBV5-1, the J call TRBJ2-2; possible D gene TRBD1, 6 bases. Germline-derived CDR1 and CDR2 are SGHRS and YFSETQ. There are 13 residues in the CDR3. The ends were cut back, 4 bases at V and 6 bases at J, with 10 bases in the middle. CDR3 amino acids: CASSLGQSGELFF. The CDR3 DNA sequence: TGCGCCAGCAGCCTAGGACAGTCCGGGGAGCTGTTTTTT.

The CDR3 nucleotides read TGTGCCACCTCCCCCACCTTAACGAACACCGGGGAGCTGTTTTTT. Protein product: CATSPTLTNTGELFF. V usage is TRBV19 and J usage is TRBJ2-2; no clear D. V lost 10 bases and J 0 bases, leaving 15 bases between the germline ends. This CDR3 is built from 15 residues. The germline gives CDR1 LNHDA, CDR2 SQIVND (reference sequence). The full variable domain, its missing parts supplied by reference TRBV19 and TRBJ2-2, is DGGITQSPKYLFRKEGQNVTLSCEQNLNHDAMYWYRQDPGQGLRLIYYSQIVNDFQKGDIAEGYSVSREKKESFPLTVTSAQKNPTAFYLCATSPTLTNTGELFFGEGSRLTVL.

This clonotype came up a few times. The chain joins TRBV7-2 to TRBJ2-5; 9 nucleotides match TRBD2. J was trimmed by 4 bases and V by 1 base; bases with no gene match: 10. Germline assignment: CDR1 SGHTA and CDR2 FQGNSA. The CDR3 extends over 17 amino acids. The CDR3 region has the DNA TGTGCCAGCAGCTTAGTGTCGACTAGCGGCGCTATAGAGACCCAGTACTTC. Its protein is CASSLVSTSGAIETQYF.

As DNA, the CDR3 is TGTGCCAGCAGCCAAAGCCTCCAGGGCTCTGGGGCCAACGTCCTGACTTTC. Its translation: CASSQSLQGSGANVLTF. The chain employs TRBV4-2 and TRBJ2-6, with a weak D call TRBD1 (5 bases). Germline assignment: CDR1 LGHNA and CDR2 YNFKEQ. This CDR3 spans 17 amino acids. Trimming took off 2 bases at V and 0 bases at J, with 11 bases between the two ends.

This clonotype has more than one count but fewer than ten. This chain links TRBV20-1 with TRBJ2-5; 13 bases match TRBD2. Germline loops: CDR1 DFQATT, CDR2 SNEGSKA (reference sequence). V lost 7 bases and J lost 1; bases outside the gene matches: 6. The CDR3 is 15 amino acids. DNA of the CDR3: TGCAGTGTACCACTAGCGGGGGGGCGCCAAGAGACCCAGTACTTC. Its protein product is CSVPLAGGRQETQYF.

The rearrangement joins TRBV7-9 to TRBJ2-2; D is unresolved. The CDR3 totals 14 residues. V was pared by 7 bases and J by 8 bases, with 17 bases between. CDR1 SEHNR and CDR2 FQNEAQ come from the germline V gene (reference sequence). The CDR3: CASTPPPGQGELFF. The CDR3 coding sequence is TGTGCCAGCACCCCACCCCCCGGGCAGGGGGAGCTGTTTTTT.

This sequence joins TRBV6-1 and TRBJ2-3; D is perhaps TRBD2 (6 bases). CDR3 length equals 14 residues. V was shortened by 8 bases and J by 2 bases, with 14 bases between the two germline ends. Germline assignment: CDR1 MNHNS and CDR2 SASEGT. The CDR3 DNA follows: TGTGCCAGCCCAGGGACGGGGGACACAGATACGCAGTATTTT. This codes for CASPGTGDTDTQYF.

This clonotype appeared a few times. The chain joins TRBV3-1 to TRBJ1-2; no clear D gene. The germline V gene has CDR1 LGHDT and CDR2 YNNKEL (reference sequence). The CDR3 consists of 11 residues. V was shortened by 1 base and J by 4 bases, with 1 base between the two germline ends. CDR3: CASSQGYGYTF. The CDR3 DNA sequence: TGTGCCAGCAGCCAAGGCTATGGCTACACCTTC.

This clonotype was seen a few times. The chain combines TRBV19 with TRBJ2-7; 7 nucleotides line up with TRBD1. Germline CDR1 and CDR2: LNHDA and SQIVND (reference sequence). J lost 5 bases, V lost 5 bases, and 9 bases had no gene match. The CDR3 contains 14 residues. The CDR3 here is CASSPRQGTDEQYF. CDR3 bases: TGTGCCAGTAGTCCGCGACAGGGTACCGACGAGCAGTACTTC. The full variable domain, rest sourced from reference TRBV19 and TRBJ2-7, is DGGITQSPKYLFRKEGQNVTLSCEQNLNHDAMYWYRQDPGQGLRLIYYSQIVNDFQKGDIAEGYSVSREKKESFPLTVTSAQKNPTAFYLCASSPRQGTDEQYFGPGTRLTVT.

This clonotype was counted only a few times. The chain uses TRBV12-3 or TRBV12-4 and TRBJ2-4; possibly TRBD1 for D (6 bases). This CDR3 has 13 amino acids. V shed 2 bases and J shed 6 bases, with 8 bases lying between them. The CDR3 spells CASSLLDRNIQYF. CDR3 sequence (DNA): TGTGCCAGCAGTTTACTGGACAGAAACATTCAGTACTTC.

This clonotype has only a few counts. This sequence joins TRBV24-1 and TRBJ2-5; a weak D match, TRBD2 (5 bases). This CDR3 has 13 amino acids. The ends were cut back, 2 bases at V and 2 bases at J, with 5 bases in the middle. The germline V gene encodes CDR1 KGHDR and CDR2 SFDVKD. CDR3 in DNA: TGTGCCACCAGTGATTGGACTCAAGAGACCCAGTACTTC. This gives the protein CATSDWTQETQYF.

The V gene is TRBV29-1, the J gene TRBJ2-6; 8 positions match TRBD1. The V and J ends lost 6 bases and 2 bases, in that order; junction bases with no gene match: 6. This CDR3 region has 15 residues. Germline lookup yields CDR1 SQVTM and CDR2 ANQGSEA. The CDR3 DNA reads as TGCAGCGTCGGACAGGGAGCGGCTGGGGCCAACGTCCTGACTTTC. This codes for CSVGQGAAGANVLTF.

Turning to this clonotype: This may arise from a read error, as a much more abundant clone is one base away. The rearrangement joins TRBV7-9 to TRBJ1-1; unclear D gene. Looked up from germline, CDR1 is SEHNR and CDR2 is FQNEAQ (reference sequence). The CDR3 is 13 residues long. Here the CDR3 DNA reads TGTGTCAGCAGCTTAGCCATTTGGACTGAAGCTTTCTTT. This codes for CVSSLAIWTEAFF.

The chain combines TRBV11-2 with TRBJ2-5; perhaps TRBD2 as D (8 bases). The CDR3 runs to 15 residues. V lost 7 bases and J 11 bases, leaving 26 bases between the germline ends. From germline, CDR1 is SGHAT and CDR2 FQNNGV. CDR3 nucleotides: TGTGCCAGCAATCTCAGGGGGGTAGCGGGGAATAAGCAGTACTTC. Translating it yields CASNLRGVAGNKQYF.

The chain joins TRBV5-1 to TRBJ2-3; possibly TRBD2 for D (6 bases). Germline V gives CDR1 SGHRS, CDR2 YFSETQ. CDR3 size: 16 residues. V lost 0 bases and J lost 6, with 17 bases in between. The CDR3 DNA reads TGCGCCAGCAGCTTGGCCCCTCTCGGGGGAGTGGATACGCAGTATTTT. This encodes CASSLAPLGGVDTQYF.

The V call is TRBV27, the J call TRBJ2-1; 9 positions agree with TRBD1. Germline V gene data show CDR1 as MNHEY and CDR2 as SMNVEV (reference sequence). This CDR3 is built from 16 residues. Trimming took 8 bases from V and 1 from J; bases not matched to a gene: 9. The CDR3 DNA is TGTGCCAGCCGACGATGGGGACAGGGTTCCTACAATGAGCAGTTCTTC. It translates to CASRRWGQGSYNEQFF.